These 27 T cell receptor beta chains were all obtained from the same sample, sequenced in a study of regulatory T cells in long-lasting Graves disease. Time point reported: newly diagnosed GD, antithyroid drugs for less than 3 months. The TCR library was made from RNA that had been extracted from PBMCs in TRIzol. iRepertoire HTBI primers and Arm-PCR of CDR3 regions built TCR beta libraries. TCRdb passed the multiplex PCR reads through MiXCR, listing each CDR3 protein once. This sample carries about 310,000 distinct CDR3 sequences, 15% to 20% of them seen once, and the ten largest clones take less than 40%. This material consisted of peripheral blood mononuclear cells (PBMCs), taken at new diagnosis, from a patient treated with antithyroid drugs. Every receptor here comes from a female donor with Graves disease.

This clonotype was seen ten or more times. V is TRBV19 and J is TRBJ2-3; 8 bases agree with TRBD1. The CDR3 covers 14 residues. Looked up from germline, CDR1 is LNHDA and CDR2 is SQIVND (reference sequence). After removal of 6 bases from V and 4 bases from J, the junction contained 6 bases not matched to a gene. CDR3: CASSHRTGPDTQYF. CDR3 nucleotide sequence: TGTGCCAGTAGCCATCGGACAGGGCCAGATACGCAGTATTTT.

Many counts were recorded for this clonotype. The chain has TRBV28 and TRBJ2-3, with 7 bases aligning to TRBD2. Germline V gene sequence: CDR1 MDHEN, CDR2 SYDVKM. The junction had 10 bases not matched to a gene; V was cut back by 3 bases and J by 1 base. The CDR3 loop spans 17 amino acids. Written as DNA, the CDR3 is TGTGCCAGCAGTTTCCTTATAGGACTAGGGGGCACAGATACGCAGTATTTT. This encodes CASSFLIGLGGTDTQYF.

In its sample, this clonotype was seen once. The chain has TRBV2 and TRBJ1-2; D is undetermined. Germline CDR1 SNHLY, CDR2 FYNNEI. The CDR3 is 13 residues long. V was clipped by 1 base and J by 4 bases, with 7 bases between them. CDR3 loop: CASSEGFTYGYTF. The CDR3 DNA is TGTGCCAGCAGTGAAGGTTTCACCTATGGCTACACCTTC.

CDR3 protein: CASSYGQGVGGYTF. The CDR3 nucleotides read TGTGCCAGCAGTTACGGGCAGGGGGTAGGGGGCTACACCTTC. The chain joins TRBV6-5 to TRBJ1-2; TRBD1 matches 7 bases. Unmatched junction bases numbered 8, after V lost 2 bases and J lost 8 bases. CDR1 and CDR2 (germline): MNHEY, SVGAGI. The CDR3 is 14 amino acids.

With respect to this clonotype: This likely traces to a read error, being one base from a far larger clone. The conserved closing phenylalanine or tryptophan is absent in this CDR3, likely reflecting a read error. The V and J genes are TRBV2 and TRBJ2-5; the D gene is possibly TRBD2 (5 bases). There are 15 residues in the CDR3. The germline V gene encodes CDR1 SNHLY and CDR2 FYNNEI. Trimming stripped 5 bases from V and 0 bases from J, with 13 bases between. CDR3 sequence (DNA): TGTGCCAGCAGTTTAAATGTCGGGAACCAAGAGACCCAGTACTCC. Amino acid sequence: CASSLNVGNQETQYS.

This clonotype was recorded many times. The CDR3 protein is CASSLMPGQGKETQYF. CDR3 DNA: TGTGCCAGCAGCCTTATGCCGGGACAGGGGAAAGAGACCCAGTACTTC. This chain joins TRBV11-3 and TRBJ2-5, with 10 bases lining up with TRBD1. Germline V gives CDR1 SGHNT, CDR2 YENEEA. The junction had 9 bases not matched to a gene; V was cut back by 5 bases and J by 3 bases. The CDR3 totals 16 residues.

The rearrangement uses TRBV20-1 and TRBJ1-2; the D is unclear. The V gene lost 7 bases and the J gene lost 3 bases, with 3 bases spanning the gap. In germline, CDR1 is DFQATT, CDR2 SNEGSKA (reference sequence). CDR3 length: 9 amino acids. For the CDR3, the DNA is TGCAGTGGGGACTATGGCTACACCTTC. It encodes CSGDYGYTF.

This clonotype was picked up many times. The rearrangement joins TRBV12-3 or TRBV12-4 to TRBJ2-3, with D hard to call. The length of the CDR3 is 11 residues. V dropped 6 bases and J dropped 4 bases, with 5 bases sitting between them. Here the CDR3 reads CASRYSDTQYF. The CDR3 nucleotides are TGTGCCAGCAGGTATTCAGATACGCAGTATTTT.

This clonotype was seen many times. This chain links TRBV18 with TRBJ1-2; 9 bases agree with TRBD1. V gave up 8 bases and J gave up 7 bases; unmatched junction bases: 8. The CDR3 contains 13 residues. From germline, CDR1 is KGHSH and CDR2 LQKENI. The CDR3 DNA reads TGTGCCAGCAGTTTACAGGGGGCAGGTGGCTACACCTTC. It yields the protein CASSLQGAGGYTF.

The chain is built from TRBV10-3 and TRBJ2-7; no firm D call. There are 13 residues in the CDR3. Germline lookup yields CDR1 ENHRY and CDR2 SYGVKD. V was cut by 4 bases and J by 1 base, with 8 bases left in between. CDR3 region: CAISVKLSYEQYF. The CDR3 region has the DNA TGTGCCATCAGTGTTAAACTATCCTACGAGCAGTACTTC.

This clonotype was detected a few times. This chain's CDR3 is CSARVPGTGIVSPLHF. The DNA for the CDR3 is TGCAGTGCTAGAGTTCCCGGGACAGGGATTGTCTCACCCCTCCACTTT. The chain recombines TRBV20-1 with TRBJ1-6; TRBD1 aligns across 9 bases. The CDR3 runs 16 residues. CDR1 and CDR2 (germline): DFQATT, SNEGSKA (reference sequence). V trimming: 1 base; J trimming: 10 bases; junction bases outside the gene matches: 11.

There are a few counts of this clonotype. A much larger clone differs by one base, so this may be a read error. CDR3 sequence: CASSRQGGTYEQYV. CDR3 DNA sequence: TGTGCCAGCAGCCGACAGGGAGGGACCTACGAGCAGTACGTC. This chain joins TRBV7-9 and TRBJ2-7, with D perhaps TRBD1 or TRBD2 (7 bases each). The CDR3 runs to 14 residues. From germline, CDR1 is SEHNR and CDR2 FQNEAQ (reference sequence). Trimming stripped 5 bases from V and 2 bases from J, with 13 bases between.

This clonotype was detected ten times or more. The CDR3 nucleotides read TGTGCCAGCAGTTCGTTAGGGACCTACGAGCAGTACTTC. Translation gives CASSSLGTYEQYF. The gene calls are TRBV7-9 and TRBJ2-7; D is unclear. This CDR3 has 13 amino acids. Per germline, CDR1 SEHNR and CDR2 FQNEAQ (reference sequence). V was shortened by 6 bases and J by 2 bases, with 11 bases between the two germline ends.

The chain joins TRBV29-1 to TRBJ1-3; maybe TRBD1 (5 bases). This CDR3 spans 13 amino acids. V dropped 6 bases and J dropped 9 bases, with 18 bases sitting between them. In germline, CDR1 is SQVTM, CDR2 ANQGSEA. As DNA, the CDR3 is TGCAGCGTGGGGACGGTTGCAGTGGCCACCATATATTTT. This encodes CSVGTVAVATIYF. Using reference TRBV29-1 and TRBJ1-3 for the parts outside the CDR3, the full variable domain is SAVISQKPSRDICQRGTSLTIQCQVDSQVTMMFWYRQQPGQSLTLIATANQGSEATYESGFVIDKFPISRPNLTFSTLTVSNMSPEDSSIYLCSVGTVAVATIYFGEGSWLTVV.

This clonotype showed up many times. V gene TRBV3-1 combines with J gene TRBJ2-7; 10 nucleotides line up with TRBD1. This CDR3 comprises 14 residues. From germline, CDR1 is LGHDT and CDR2 YNNKEL (reference sequence). Trimming removed 4 bases from V and 6 bases from J; junction bases left unmatched: 6. The CDR3 nucleotides are TGTGCCAGCAGCCCCCGGACAGGGGGGTCCGAGCAGTACTTC. Protein: CASSPRTGGSEQYF.

This clonotype was picked up many times. The V call is TRBV7-3, the J call TRBJ1-6; possible D gene TRBD1, 5 bases. CDR3 length: 14 amino acids. Germline CDR1 and CDR2: SGHTA and FQGTGA. V lost 3 bases to trimming and J lost 11 bases, with 14 bases between them. CDR3 nucleotides: TGTGCCAGCAGCTTGACCAGGGAGGGTCCACCCCTCCACTTT. Translated: CASSLTREGPPLHF.

Of note for this clonotype: With a far larger clone one base away, a read error is the likely cause. The conserved final phenylalanine or tryptophan is absent from the CDR3, which likely points to a read error. The genes are TRBV2 and TRBJ1-5, with TRBD1 matching over 7 bases. Looked up from germline, CDR1 is SNHLY and CDR2 is FYNNEI. V lost 6 bases, J lost 0 bases, and 5 bases stayed unmatched. CDR3 length equals 15 residues. This CDR3 reads CASSKGTVSNQPQHL. The CDR3 DNA reads as TGTGCCAGCAGCAAAGGGACAGTTAGCAATCAGCCCCAGCATCTT.

This clonotype was seen many times. V and J are TRBV9 and TRBJ2-1; D gene uncertain. This CDR3 is built from 12 residues. The V and J ends lost 6 bases and 9 bases respectively, with 13 bases between them. Germline V gene lookup returns CDR1 SGDLS and CDR2 YYNGEE. Written as DNA, the CDR3 is TGTGCCAGCACTTCTGGGGTGGGTGAGCAGTTCTTC. This encodes CASTSGVGEQFF.

This clonotype was found a few times. The rearrangement uses TRBV4-2 and TRBJ2-7; TRBD2 matches at 7 bases. The CDR3 loop spans 13 amino acids. CDR1 is LGHNA and CDR2 is YNFKEQ in the germline V gene. V trimming: 0 bases; J trimming: 6 bases; junction bases outside the gene matches: 2. In DNA, the CDR3 is TGTGCCAGCAGCCAAGATAGCGGGCTCGAGCAGTACTTC. The encoded protein is CASSQDSGLEQYF.

The chain recombines TRBV10-3 with TRBJ2-3; D ambiguous. Trimming stripped 6 bases from V and 1 base from J, with 11 bases between. The CDR3 is 14 residues long. The germline V gene encodes CDR1 ENHRY and CDR2 SYGVKD. In DNA, the CDR3 is TGTGCCATCAGCTCTTCTGGGGGCACAGATACGCAGTATTTT. Its protein is CAISSSGGTDTQYF.

Many counts were recorded for this clonotype. This sequence joins TRBV28 and TRBJ1-2; D gene uncertain. The CDR3 runs to 13 residues. V was pared by 1 base and J by 5 bases, with 8 bases between. CDR1 is MDHEN and CDR2 is SYDVKM in the germline V gene. The CDR3 sequence is CASSLYAEYGYTF. CDR3 in DNA: TGTGCCAGCAGTTTATATGCGGAGTATGGCTACACCTTC.

Comment on this clonotype: A much larger clone sits a single nucleotide away, making a read error possible. The CDR3 here is CASGLGRNQPQHF. The DNA for the CDR3 is TGTGCCAGCGGTCTGGGGAGGAATCAGCCCCAGCATTTT. The chain couples TRBV28 to TRBJ1-5; D is uncertain. Trimming took 8 bases from V and 4 from J, leaving 12 bases between them. This CDR3 is built from 13 residues. Germline assignment: CDR1 MDHEN and CDR2 SYDVKM.

In the case of this clonotype: A much larger clone differs from this one at a single base, so this may be a read error. This chain joins TRBV12-3 or TRBV12-4 and TRBJ2-7, with D perhaps matching TRBD2 (6 bases). The CDR3 has 15 amino acids. Trimming removed 6 bases from V and 10 bases from J, with 25 bases in between. The CDR3 here is CASSPVGTPREAQYF. The CDR3, as DNA: TGTGCCAGCAGCCCCGTTGGGACCCCTAGGGAGGCCCAGTACTTC.

This clonotype has ten or more counts. This chain connects TRBV6-1 to TRBJ2-3; 7 nucleotides line up with TRBD2. Germline lookup yields CDR1 MNHNS and CDR2 SASEGT. The CDR3 covers 14 residues. V shed 5 bases, J shed 10 bases, and the junction held 12 bases outside the gene matches. This CDR3 reads CASSTGTIHNAQYF. CDR3 sequence (DNA): TGTGCCAGCAGTACCGGGACTATCCATAATGCGCAGTATTTT.

Many counts were recorded for this clonotype. The V and J genes are TRBV12-3 or TRBV12-4 and TRBJ2-3; TRBD2 matches at 9 bases. V dropped 7 bases and J dropped 4; count of bases not matched to a gene: 6. This CDR3 contains 14 residues. The CDR3 sequence is CASTVAGAADTQYF. In DNA form, the CDR3 reads TGTGCCAGCACAGTAGCGGGAGCGGCAGATACGCAGTATTTT.

This clonotype was counted a few times. This chain uses TRBV2 with TRBJ2-7; D gene ambiguous. Per the germline V gene, CDR1 is SNHLY and CDR2 is FYNNEI. This CDR3 has 12 residues. The V gene lost 4 bases and the J gene lost 0 bases, with 4 bases spanning the gap. The CDR3 nucleotides read TGTGCCAGCAGTGCCTTCTCCTACGAGCAGTACTTC. Its protein is CASSAFSYEQYF.

The rearrangement uses TRBV19 and TRBJ2-7; unclear D gene. Germline-derived CDR1 and CDR2 are LNHDA and SQIVND (reference sequence). The CDR3 runs to 12 residues. V lost 9 bases and J lost 1, with 10 bases in between. The CDR3 DNA reads as TGTGCCAGCACGGACGCTTCCTACGAGCAGTACTTC. Its protein product is CASTDASYEQYF.